This TCR beta chain was captured by sequencing in a study of cytomegalovirus exposure and HLA in healthy donors. While unrecorded immune exposures were likely, the donors were nominally healthy when sampled. PCR was performed using 60 Vbeta and 13 Jbeta primers. This table comes from immunoSEQ multiplex PCR, and its TCRdb copy is limited to in-frame clones, with some not included. The table lists some 140,000 clones, more than 70% of them singletons. Study findings and constraints: The authors listed 150 to 200 TCR beta chains as cytomegalovirus-associated. Indistinguishable V segments such as TRBV6-2 and TRBV6-3 were excluded. Researchers had no immune exposure information except CMV serostatus available.

Notes on this clone: Its antigen remains unidentified.

J gave up 4 bases and V 4 bases, and 1 base lay outside the gene matches. From germline, CDR1 is SNHLY and CDR2 FYNNEI. CDR3 length equals 12 residues. This clonotype was sampled from a woman in her thirties or forties in good health and CMV-seropositive. The sample was PBMCs. The chain joins TRBV2 to TRBJ2-7; 7 positions agree with TRBD2. CDR3 coding DNA: TGTGCCAGCAGTGGGGAGGGGTACGAGCAGTACTTC. Its translation: CASSGEGYEQYF.